The TCR beta chain under discussion was sequenced for a study of T cell repertoires in cytomegalovirus infection. The wider study: Use of recently identified HLA-C-restricted and well-studied HLA-B-restricted CMV epitopes was part of the study. It can be stated that public TCR beta signatures indicated CMV infection as well as a matching HLA type. Whole-study results and caveats: Pooled public TCR beta family frequency picked out CMV carriers with the relevant HLA.

The V segment lost 2 bases and the J segment 2 bases; nucleotides outside the gene matches: 9. This CDR3 is 17 amino acids long. Germline CDR1 is LNHNV and CDR2 is YYDKDF (reference sequence). Each CDR3 protein is one row after TCRdb ran MiXCR on the reads. Of 900,000 to 950,000 distinct CDR3 sequences in the sample, roughly 31% were seen once. The table lists this clonotype with a few counts. What it recognizes is unknown. The input for sequencing was cultured CD8+ T cells from PBMCs, taken from culture after CMV antigen stimulation. This receptor was taken from a human donor in good health (CMV status not recorded). Some clones in this sample may be carry-over from other donors' samples. The chain has TRBV15 and TRBJ2-3; 8 bases align to TRBD1. CDR3 residues: CATSRPATGVVTDTQYF. CDR3 DNA: TGTGCCACCAGCAGACCGGCGACAGGGGTGGTCACAGATACGCAGTATTTT.